The source of this T cell receptor beta chain is a study of spatial heterogeneity in lung cancer. Across the whole study: Compared with alpha-chain sequences, beta-chain sequences were consistently detected in greater numbers.

In TCRdb, the 5' RACE reads were re-called with MiXCR into one record per CDR3 protein. Of some 55,000 distinct CDR3 sequences detected, approximately 6.3% appear once; the ten largest clones hold 14% to 15%. Described time point: sample taken at primary tumor resection. The sequenced material consisted of unsorted whole RNA from tumor, nontumor lung or frozen PBMC. J lost 2 bases, V lost 0 bases, and 7 bases had no gene match. This CDR3 has 17 residues. In germline, CDR1 is SGDLS, CDR2 YYNGEE. In this sample, this clonotype turned up many times. The chain joins TRBV9 to TRBJ2-3; 9 nucleotides match TRBD2. The TCR sequence derives from a female donor with early-stage non-small cell lung cancer. This specimen was PBMCs, taken at surgery. CDR3 nucleotide sequence: TGTGCCAGCAGCGTAGCCGCTAGCGGGGCCCTCACAGATACGCAGTATTTT. This translates into CASSVAASGALTDTQYF. The full variable domain, rest sourced from reference TRBV9 and TRBJ2-3, is DSGVTQTPKHLITATGQRVTLRCSPRSGDLSVYWYQQSLDQGLQFLIQYYNGEERAKGNILERFSAQQFPDLHSELNLSSLELGDSALYFCASSVAASGALTDTQYFGPGTRLTVL.